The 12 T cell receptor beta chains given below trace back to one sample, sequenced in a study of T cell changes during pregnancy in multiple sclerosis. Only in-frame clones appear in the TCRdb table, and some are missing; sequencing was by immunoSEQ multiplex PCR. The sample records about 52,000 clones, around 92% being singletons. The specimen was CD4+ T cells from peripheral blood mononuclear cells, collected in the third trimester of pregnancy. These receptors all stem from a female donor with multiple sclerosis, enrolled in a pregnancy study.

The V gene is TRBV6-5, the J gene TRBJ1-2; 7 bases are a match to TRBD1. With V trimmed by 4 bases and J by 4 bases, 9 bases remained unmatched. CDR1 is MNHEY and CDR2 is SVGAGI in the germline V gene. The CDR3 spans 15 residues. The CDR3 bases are TGTGCCAGCAGTTCCCGGGACAGTGGGGCCTATGGCTACACCTTC. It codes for CASSSRDSGAYGYTF.

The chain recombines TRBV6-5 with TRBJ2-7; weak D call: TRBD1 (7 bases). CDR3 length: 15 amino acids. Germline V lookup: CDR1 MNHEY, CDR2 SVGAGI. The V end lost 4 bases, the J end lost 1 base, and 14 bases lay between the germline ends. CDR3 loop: CASSSLTGRSYEQYF. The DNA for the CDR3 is TGTGCCAGCAGTTCCCTGACAGGGAGGTCCTACGAGCAGTACTTC.

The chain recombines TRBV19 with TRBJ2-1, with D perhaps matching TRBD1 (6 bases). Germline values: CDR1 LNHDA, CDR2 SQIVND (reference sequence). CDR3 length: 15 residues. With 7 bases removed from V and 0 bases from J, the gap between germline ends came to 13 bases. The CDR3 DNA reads TGTGCCAGTACCGAGGGACAAAACTCCTACAATGAGCAGTTCTTC. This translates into CASTEGQNSYNEQFF.

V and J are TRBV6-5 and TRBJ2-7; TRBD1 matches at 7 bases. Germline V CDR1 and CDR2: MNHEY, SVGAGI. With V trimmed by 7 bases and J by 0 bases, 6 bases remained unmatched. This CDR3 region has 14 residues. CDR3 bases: TGTGCCAGCAACAATCCAGGGGGCTCCTACGAGCAGTACTTC. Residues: CASNNPGGSYEQYF.

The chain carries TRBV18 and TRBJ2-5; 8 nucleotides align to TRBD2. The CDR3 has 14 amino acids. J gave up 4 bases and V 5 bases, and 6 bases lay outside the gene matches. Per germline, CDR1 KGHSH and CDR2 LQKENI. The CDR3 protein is CASSSTGGPETQYF. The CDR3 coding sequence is TGTGCCAGCTCATCCACGGGGGGGCCAGAGACCCAGTACTTC.

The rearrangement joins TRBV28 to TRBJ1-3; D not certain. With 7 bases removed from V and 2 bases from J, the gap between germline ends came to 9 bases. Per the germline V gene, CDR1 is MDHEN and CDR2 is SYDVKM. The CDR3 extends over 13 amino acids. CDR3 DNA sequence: TGTGCCAGCAACGGTGGAGCTGGAAACACCATATATTTT. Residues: CASNGGAGNTIYF.

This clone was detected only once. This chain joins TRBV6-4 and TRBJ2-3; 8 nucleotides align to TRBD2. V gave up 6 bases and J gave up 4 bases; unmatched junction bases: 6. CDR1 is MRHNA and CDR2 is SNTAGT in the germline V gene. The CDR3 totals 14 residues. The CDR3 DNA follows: TGTGCCAGCAGCGGGGGGGCCTTATCAGATACGCAGTATTTT. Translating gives CASSGGALSDTQYF.

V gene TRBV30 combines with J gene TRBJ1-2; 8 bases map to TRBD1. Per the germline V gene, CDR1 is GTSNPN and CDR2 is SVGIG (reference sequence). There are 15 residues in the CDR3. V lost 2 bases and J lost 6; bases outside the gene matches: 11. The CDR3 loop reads CAWSFSRGQGNGYTF. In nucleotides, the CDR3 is TGTGCCTGGAGTTTCAGCAGGGGGCAAGGAAATGGCTACACCTTC.

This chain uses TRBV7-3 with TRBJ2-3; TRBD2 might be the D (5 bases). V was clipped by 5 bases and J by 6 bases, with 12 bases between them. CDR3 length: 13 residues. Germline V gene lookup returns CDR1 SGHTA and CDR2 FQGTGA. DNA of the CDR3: TGTGCCAGCAGCCTCAACCCGGGGGATACGCAGTATTTT. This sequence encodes CASSLNPGDTQYF.

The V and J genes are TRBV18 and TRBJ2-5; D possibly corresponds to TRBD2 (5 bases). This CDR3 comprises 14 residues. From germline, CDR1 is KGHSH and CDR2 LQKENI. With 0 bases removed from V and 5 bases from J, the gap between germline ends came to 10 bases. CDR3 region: CASSPPPSSETQYF. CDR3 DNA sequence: TGTGCCAGCTCACCACCGCCTAGCTCGGAGACCCAGTACTTC.

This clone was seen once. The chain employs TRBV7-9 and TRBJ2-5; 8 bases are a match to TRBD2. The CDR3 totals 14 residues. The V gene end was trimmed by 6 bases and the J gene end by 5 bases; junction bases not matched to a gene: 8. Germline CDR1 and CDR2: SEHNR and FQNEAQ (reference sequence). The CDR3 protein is CASRLGGVEETQYF. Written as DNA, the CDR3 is TGTGCCAGCAGACTCGGGGGGGTCGAGGAGACCCAGTACTTC.

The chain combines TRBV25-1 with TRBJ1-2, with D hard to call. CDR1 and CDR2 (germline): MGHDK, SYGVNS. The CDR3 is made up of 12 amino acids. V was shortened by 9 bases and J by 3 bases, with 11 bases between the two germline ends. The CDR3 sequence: CASGSRYYGYTF. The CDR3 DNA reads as TGTGCCAGTGGGAGTCGCTACTATGGCTACACCTTC.